A single sample gave rise to the 6 T cell receptor beta chains below, sequenced in a study of CXCR3-negative and CXCR3-positive naive CD8 T cells. UMI-tagged TRB cDNA libraries were built via 5' RACE. TCRdb re-called the 5' RACE reads; every CDR3 protein appears as one record, without DNA. This sample's clone table lists about 81,000 distinct CDR3 sequences. Source material: naive CXCR3- CD8+ T cells from blood. Subset in this sample: CD45RO-CCR7+CD27+CD95- naive CD8+ T cells lacking CXCR3 (TNR3-). All receptors come from a human donor in good health. Some clones in this sample may be carry-over from other donors' samples.

The CDR3 is CASSYLAGPPDTQYF. This chain links TRBV6-5 with TRBJ2-3; absent DNA, TCRdb's TRBD2 call cannot be checked. The CDR3 covers 15 residues. Looked up from germline, CDR1 is MNHEY and CDR2 is SVGAGI.

Here the CDR3 reads CASSLLPGVIKSDEQFF. The genes are TRBV11-3 and TRBJ2-1; TCRdb indicates TRBD1, and absent DNA this call remains unverified. The CDR3 contains 17 residues. Germline CDR1 is SGHNT and CDR2 is YENEEA.

The V gene is TRBV7-7, the J gene TRBJ2-2. The CDR3 is 17 amino acids. Looked up from germline, CDR1 is SSHAT and CDR2 is FNYEAQ (reference sequence). The CDR3: CASSPSDTLKDTGELFF. Using reference TRBV7-7 and TRBJ2-2 for the parts outside the CDR3, the full variable domain is GAGVSQSPRYKVTKRGQDVTLRCDPISSHATLYWYQQALGQGPEFLTYFNYEAQPDKSGLPSDRFSAERPEGSISTLTIQRTEQRDSAMYRCASSPSDTLKDTGELFFGEGSRLTVL.

The gene calls are TRBV29-1 and TRBJ2-7; TCRdb's D call of TRBD1 is untestable without DNA. The CDR3 extends over 11 amino acids. The germline V gene has CDR1 SQVTM and CDR2 ANQGSEA. This CDR3 reads CSVGDGYEQYF.

The chain combines TRBV7-6 with TRBJ2-1; lacking DNA, the TRBD2 call made by TCRdb goes unchecked. The CDR3 loop spans 16 amino acids. Per the germline V gene, CDR1 is SGHVS and CDR2 is FNYEAQ. This chain's CDR3 is CASSRTSGGTRNEQFF.

This chain uses TRBV4-1 with TRBJ1-1; TCRdb indicates TRBD1, and absent DNA this call remains unverified. The V gene's germline CDR1 is MGHRA and CDR2 YSYEKL. CDR3 length: 16 amino acids. The CDR3 region is CASSRLQGAQETEAFF.